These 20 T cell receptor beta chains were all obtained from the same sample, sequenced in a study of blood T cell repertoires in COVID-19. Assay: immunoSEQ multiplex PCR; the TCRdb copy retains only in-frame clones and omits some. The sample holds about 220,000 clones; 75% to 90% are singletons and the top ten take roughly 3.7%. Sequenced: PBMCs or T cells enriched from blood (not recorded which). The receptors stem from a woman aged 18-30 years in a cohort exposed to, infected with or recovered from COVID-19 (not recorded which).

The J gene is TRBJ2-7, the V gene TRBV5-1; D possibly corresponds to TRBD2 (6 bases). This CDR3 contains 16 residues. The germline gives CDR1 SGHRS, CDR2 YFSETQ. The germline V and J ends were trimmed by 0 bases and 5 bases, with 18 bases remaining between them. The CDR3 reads CASSLAPEGPAHEQYF. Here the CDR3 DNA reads TGCGCCAGCAGCTTGGCCCCGGAGGGTCCGGCTCACGAGCAGTACTTC.

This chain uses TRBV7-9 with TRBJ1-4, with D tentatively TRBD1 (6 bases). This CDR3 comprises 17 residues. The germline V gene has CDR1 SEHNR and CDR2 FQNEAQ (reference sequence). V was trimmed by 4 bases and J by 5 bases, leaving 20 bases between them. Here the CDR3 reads CASSSISYRVLNEKLFF. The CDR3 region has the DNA TGTGCCAGCAGCTCGATCTCGTACAGGGTCCTAAATGAAAAACTGTTTTTT.

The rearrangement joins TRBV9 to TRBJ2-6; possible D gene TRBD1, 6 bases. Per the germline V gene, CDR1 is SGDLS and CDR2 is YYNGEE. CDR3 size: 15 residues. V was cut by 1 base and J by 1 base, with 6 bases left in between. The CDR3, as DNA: TGTGCCAGCAGCGTACAGGGGTCTGGGGCCAACGTCCTGACTTTC. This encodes CASSVQGSGANVLTF.

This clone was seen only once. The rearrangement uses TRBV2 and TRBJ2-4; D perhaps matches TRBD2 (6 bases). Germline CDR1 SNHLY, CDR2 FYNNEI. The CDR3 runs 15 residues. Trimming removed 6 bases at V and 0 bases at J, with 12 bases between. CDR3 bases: TGTGCCAGCAGCGGGACTTCTCGAGCCAAAAACATTCAGTACTTC. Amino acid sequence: CASSGTSRAKNIQYF.

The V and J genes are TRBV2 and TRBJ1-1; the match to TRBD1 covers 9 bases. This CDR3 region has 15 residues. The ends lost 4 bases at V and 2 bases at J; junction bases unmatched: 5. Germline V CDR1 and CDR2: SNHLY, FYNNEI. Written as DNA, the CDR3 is TGTGCCAGCAGTGTTTTGGGACAGGGCAACACTGAAGCTTTCTTT. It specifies CASSVLGQGNTEAFF.

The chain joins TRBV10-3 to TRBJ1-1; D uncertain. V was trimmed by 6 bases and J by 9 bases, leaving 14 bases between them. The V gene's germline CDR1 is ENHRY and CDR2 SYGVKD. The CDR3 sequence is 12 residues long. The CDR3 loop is CAIRPGPSQAFF. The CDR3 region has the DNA TGTGCCATCAGACCCGGTCCTTCACAAGCTTTCTTT.

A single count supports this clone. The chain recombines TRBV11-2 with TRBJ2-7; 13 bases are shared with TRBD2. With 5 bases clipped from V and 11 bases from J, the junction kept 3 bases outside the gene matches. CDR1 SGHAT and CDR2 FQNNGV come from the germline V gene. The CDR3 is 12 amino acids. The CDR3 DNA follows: TGTGCCAGCAGCCCCGGACTAGCGGGGGAGTACTTC. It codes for CASSPGLAGEYF.

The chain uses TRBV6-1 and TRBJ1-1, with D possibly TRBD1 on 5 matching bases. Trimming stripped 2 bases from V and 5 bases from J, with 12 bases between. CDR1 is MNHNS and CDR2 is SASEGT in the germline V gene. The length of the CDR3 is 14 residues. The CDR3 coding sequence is TGTGCCAGCAGTGAAAGGCGGGGCTTGACTGAAGCTTTCTTT. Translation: CASSERRGLTEAFF.

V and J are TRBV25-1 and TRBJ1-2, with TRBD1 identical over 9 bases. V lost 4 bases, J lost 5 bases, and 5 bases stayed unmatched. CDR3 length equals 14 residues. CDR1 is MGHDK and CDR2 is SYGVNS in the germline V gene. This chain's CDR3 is CASSAPGQGYGYTF. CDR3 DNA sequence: TGTGCCAGCAGTGCCCCGGGACAGGGATATGGCTACACCTTC.

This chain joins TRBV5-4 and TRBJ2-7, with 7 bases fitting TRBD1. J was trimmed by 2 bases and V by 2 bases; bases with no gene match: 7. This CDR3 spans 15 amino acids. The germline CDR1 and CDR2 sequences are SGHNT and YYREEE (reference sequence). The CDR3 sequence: CASSFKSGTAYEQYF. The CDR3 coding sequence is TGTGCCAGCAGCTTTAAGTCTGGGACAGCCTACGAGCAGTACTTC.

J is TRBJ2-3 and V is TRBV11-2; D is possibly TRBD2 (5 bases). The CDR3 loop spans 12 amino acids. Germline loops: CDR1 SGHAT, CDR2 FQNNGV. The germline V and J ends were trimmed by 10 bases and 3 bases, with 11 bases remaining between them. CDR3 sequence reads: CATPGSTDTQYF. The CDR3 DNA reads TGTGCCACCCCTGGGAGTACAGATACGCAGTATTTT.

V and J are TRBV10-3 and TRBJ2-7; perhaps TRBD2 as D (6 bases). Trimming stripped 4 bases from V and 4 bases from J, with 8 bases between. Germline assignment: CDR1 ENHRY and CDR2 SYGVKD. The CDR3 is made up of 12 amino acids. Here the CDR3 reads CAISGEDYEQYF. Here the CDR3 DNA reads TGTGCCATCAGTGGGGAGGATTACGAGCAGTACTTC.

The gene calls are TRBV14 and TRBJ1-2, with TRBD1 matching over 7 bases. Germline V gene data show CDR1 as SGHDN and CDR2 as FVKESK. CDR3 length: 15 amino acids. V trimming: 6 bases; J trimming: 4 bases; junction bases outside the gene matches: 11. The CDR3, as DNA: TGTGCCAGCAGTCGAATGACGTCAGGGGGCTATGGCTACACCTTC. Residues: CASSRMTSGGYGYTF.

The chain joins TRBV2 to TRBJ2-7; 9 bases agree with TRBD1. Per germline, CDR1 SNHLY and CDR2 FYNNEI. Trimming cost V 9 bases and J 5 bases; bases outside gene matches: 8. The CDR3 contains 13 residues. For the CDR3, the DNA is TGTGCCAGTTTCCGGGACAGGGCTAACGAGCAGTACTTC. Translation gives CASFRDRANEQYF.

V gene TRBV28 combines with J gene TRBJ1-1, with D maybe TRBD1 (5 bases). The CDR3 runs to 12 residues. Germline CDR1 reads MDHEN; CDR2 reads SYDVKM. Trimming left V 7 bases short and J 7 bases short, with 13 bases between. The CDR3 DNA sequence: TGTGCCAGCAAGGGTCGACAGTTTGAAGCTTTCTTT. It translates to CASKGRQFEAFF.

CDR3 bases: TGTGCCACCACAAAACCCCGCCCAGGACAGGGTATCAACGAGCAGTACTTC. Protein sequence: CATTKPRPGQGINEQYF. The V gene is TRBV7-9, the J gene TRBJ2-7; 8 positions match TRBD1. Trimming took 10 bases from V and 5 from J; bases not matched to a gene: 22. Germline assignment: CDR1 SEHNR and CDR2 FQNEAQ (reference sequence). The CDR3 length is 17 residues.

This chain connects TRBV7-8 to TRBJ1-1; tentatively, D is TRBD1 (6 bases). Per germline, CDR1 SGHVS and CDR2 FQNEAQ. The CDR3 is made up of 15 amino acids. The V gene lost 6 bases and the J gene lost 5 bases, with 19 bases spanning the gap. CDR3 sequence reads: CASRGYGGGGTEAFF. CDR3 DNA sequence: TGTGCCAGCAGGGGGTATGGGGGCGGCGGGACTGAAGCTTTCTTT. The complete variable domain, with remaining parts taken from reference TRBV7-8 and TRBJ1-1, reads GAGVSQSPRYKVAKRGQDVALRCDPISGHVSLFWYQQALGQGPEFLTYFQNEAQLDKSGLPSDRFFAERPEGSVSTLKIQRTQQEDSAVYLCASRGYGGGGTEAFFGQGTRLTVV.

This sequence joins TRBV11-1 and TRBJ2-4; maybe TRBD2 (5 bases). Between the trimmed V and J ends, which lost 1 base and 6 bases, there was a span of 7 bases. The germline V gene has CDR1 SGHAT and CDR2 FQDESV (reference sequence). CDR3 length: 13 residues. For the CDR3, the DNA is TGTGCCAGCAGCTTAGGGGAGACAAACATTCAGTACTTC. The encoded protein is CASSLGETNIQYF.

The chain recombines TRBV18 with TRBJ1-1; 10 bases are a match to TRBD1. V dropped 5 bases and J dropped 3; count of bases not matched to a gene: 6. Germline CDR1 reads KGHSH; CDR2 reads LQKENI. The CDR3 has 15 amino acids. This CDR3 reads CASSSGQGGDTEAFF. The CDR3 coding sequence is TGTGCCAGCTCATCAGGACAGGGGGGTGACACTGAAGCTTTCTTT.

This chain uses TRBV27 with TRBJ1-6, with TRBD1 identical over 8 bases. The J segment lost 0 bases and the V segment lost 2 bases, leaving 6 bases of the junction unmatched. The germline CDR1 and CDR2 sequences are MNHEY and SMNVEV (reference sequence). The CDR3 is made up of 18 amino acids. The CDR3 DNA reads TGTGCCAGCAGTTTAAGGTCAGGGGGCCCCTCCTATAATTCACCCCTCCACTTT. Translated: CASSLRSGGPSYNSPLHF.